The 10 T cell receptor beta chains reported below all come from one sample, sequenced in a study of PD-1 blockade in classical Hodgkin lymphoma. Assay used: immunoSEQ multiplex PCR; TCRdb lists only in-frame clones, some missing. This table has tens of thousands of clones, roughly 80% appearing once. Time point defined: cycle 4 day 1 (C4D1), after about 6 weeks of nivolumab. The patients all showed relapse after autologous stem cell transplantation, while their brentuximab vedotin exposure varied. Purification of CD4+ T cells from thawed PBMCs was achieved by magnetic negative selection. The material was CD4+ T cells from blood, obtained before the fourth cycle of nivolumab. Receptors originate from a human donor with classical Hodgkin lymphoma.

This clone has only one observation. V is TRBV5-1 and J is TRBJ1-1, with D unresolved. Trimming cost V 3 bases and J 3 bases, with 15 bases left between them. Germline lookup yields CDR1 SGHRS and CDR2 YFSETQ. CDR3 length equals 15 residues. In DNA, the CDR3 is TGCGCCAGCAGCTCTATTCGGGGTTCGGACACTGAAGCTTTCTTT. Translation gives CASSSIRGSDTEAFF.

The V gene is TRBV5-1, the J gene TRBJ1-1; no clear D gene. Germline V lookup: CDR1 SGHRS, CDR2 YFSETQ. The CDR3 contains 12 residues. The V gene lost 4 bases and the J gene lost 0 bases, with 4 bases spanning the gap. CDR3 bases: TGCGCCAGCAGCCGGGTGAACACTGAAGCTTTCTTT. Residues: CASSRVNTEAFF.

The CDR3 bases are TGTGCCATTTCTGGACAGGGATCCACTGAAGCTTTCTTT. The encoded protein is CAISGQGSTEAFF. This sequence joins TRBV10-3 and TRBJ1-1; 8 bases are a match to TRBD1. CDR3 length equals 13 residues. Germline CDR1 and CDR2: ENHRY and SYGVKD. V shed 9 bases, J shed 4 bases, and the junction held 7 bases outside the gene matches.

This chain's CDR3 is CASSARQAFNYGYTF. The DNA of the CDR3 is TGTGCCAGCAGCGCCAGACAGGCGTTTAACTATGGCTACACCTTC. The chain recombines TRBV2 with TRBJ1-2; a possible D gene is TRBD1 (6 bases). Germline assignment: CDR1 SNHLY and CDR2 FYNNEI. V lost 6 bases and J 1 base, leaving 15 bases between the germline ends. The CDR3 is 15 amino acids.

The chain is built from TRBV6-5 and TRBJ1-1; the D gene is possibly TRBD1 (5 bases). With 2 bases removed from V and 1 base from J, the gap between germline ends came to 5 bases. The CDR3 is 13 residues long. Looked up from germline, CDR1 is MNHEY and CDR2 is SVGAGI. The chain's CDR3 is CASSYGTNTEAFF. CDR3 nucleotide sequence: TGTGCCAGCAGTTACGGGACGAACACTGAAGCTTTCTTT.

This chain uses TRBV6-1 with TRBJ1-5; D is undetermined. The CDR3 loop spans 14 amino acids. Germline CDR1 MNHNS, CDR2 SASEGT. The ends were cut back, 2 bases at V and 12 bases at J, with 17 bases in the middle. CDR3: CASSERDYNGVQHF. The CDR3 region has the DNA TGTGCCAGCAGTGAAAGGGATTACAACGGGGTCCAGCATTTT.

The rearrangement joins TRBV30 to TRBJ2-2; 7 bases agree with TRBD1. CDR3 size: 14 residues. Unmatched junction bases numbered 7, after V lost 4 bases and J lost 5 bases. Germline CDR1 and CDR2: GTSNPN and SVGIG (reference sequence). The CDR3 sequence: CAWNWDRATGELFF. The CDR3 DNA is TGTGCCTGGAACTGGGACAGAGCAACCGGGGAGCTGTTTTTT. Full variable domain (missing parts from reference TRBV30 and TRBJ2-2): SQTIHQWPATLVQPVGSPLSLECTVEGTSNPNLYWYRQAAGRGLQLLFYSVGIGQISSEVPQNLSASRPQDRQFILSSKKLLLSDSGFYLCAWNWDRATGELFFGEGSRLTVL.

This chain connects TRBV19 to TRBJ2-5; D is perhaps TRBD2 (6 bases). Trimming removed 4 bases at V and 5 bases at J, with 20 bases between. This CDR3 spans 16 amino acids. Germline V gene sequence: CDR1 LNHDA, CDR2 SQIVND (reference sequence). CDR3 sequence: CASSRSDYQRTETQYF. The CDR3 nucleotides are TGTGCCAGTAGTAGGTCGGACTATCAACGCACGGAGACCCAGTACTTC.

The chain has TRBV18 and TRBJ2-7, with D perhaps being TRBD1 or TRBD2 (7 bases each). CDR1 is KGHSH and CDR2 is LQKENI in the germline V gene. The V and J ends lost 6 bases and 4 bases respectively, with 16 bases between them. The CDR3 runs 14 residues. CDR3 bases: TGTGCCAGCTCCCAGGGGGACTACCGATACGAGCAGTACTTC. This gives the protein CASSQGDYRYEQYF.

The J gene is TRBJ1-5, the V gene TRBV6-5; the match to TRBD1 covers 9 bases. J gave up 6 bases and V 0 bases, and 6 bases lay outside the gene matches. Germline lookup yields CDR1 MNHEY and CDR2 SVGAGI. CDR3 length: 16 amino acids. The CDR3 here is CASSYSGTGLAQPQHF. The CDR3 nucleotides read TGTGCCAGCAGTTACTCCGGGACAGGGCTGGCTCAGCCCCAGCATTTT.